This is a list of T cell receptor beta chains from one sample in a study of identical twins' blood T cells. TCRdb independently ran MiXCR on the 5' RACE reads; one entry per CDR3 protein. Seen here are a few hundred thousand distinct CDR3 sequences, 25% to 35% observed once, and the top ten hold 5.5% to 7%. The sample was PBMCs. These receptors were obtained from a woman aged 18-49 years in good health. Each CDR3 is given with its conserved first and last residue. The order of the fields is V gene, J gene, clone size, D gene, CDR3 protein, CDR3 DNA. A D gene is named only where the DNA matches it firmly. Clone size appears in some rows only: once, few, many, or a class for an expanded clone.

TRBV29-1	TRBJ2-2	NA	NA	CSVEGEWNTGELFF	TGCAGCGTTGAAGGGGAGTGGAACACCGGGGAGCTGTTTTTT
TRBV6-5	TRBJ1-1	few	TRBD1	CASSRATGFTEAFF	TGTGCCAGCAGTCGCGCGACAGGGTTCACTGAAGCTTTCTTT
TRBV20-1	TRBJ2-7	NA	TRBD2	CSAREGTSGRPSYEQYF	TGCAGTGCTAGAGAGGGCACTAGCGGGAGGCCTTCCTACGAGCAGTACTTC
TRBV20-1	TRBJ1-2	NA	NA	CSARTASTYGYTF	TGCAGTGCTAGAACGGCAAGCACCTATGGCTACACCTTC
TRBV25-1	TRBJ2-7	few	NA	CASGINEQYF	TGTGCCAGCGGGATAAACGAGCAGTACTTC
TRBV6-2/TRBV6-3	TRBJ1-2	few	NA	CASSLDRGANYGYTF	TGTGCCAGCAGTTTGGACCGGGGGGCCAACTATGGCTACACCTTC
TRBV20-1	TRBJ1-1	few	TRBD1	CSGEQGISRTEAFF	TGCAGCGGAGAACAGGGGATTAGTCGCACTGAAGCTTTCTTT
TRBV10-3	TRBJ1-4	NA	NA	CAISEPTGTGDEKLFF	TGTGCCATCAGTGAGCCGACGGGGACTGGGGATGAAAAACTGTTTTTT
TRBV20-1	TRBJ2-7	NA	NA	CSATASDSPRFGEQYF	TGCAGTGCTACGGCCTCCGACTCGCCGCGGTTCGGCGAGCAGTACTTC
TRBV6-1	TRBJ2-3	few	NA	CASTQGGSMDTQYF	TGTGCCAGCACCCAAGGGGGGAGTATGGATACGCAGTATTTT
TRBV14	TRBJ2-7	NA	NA	CASGPRAEQYF	TGTGCCAGCGGACCACGCGCCGAGCAGTACTTC
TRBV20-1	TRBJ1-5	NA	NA	CSARDLGRNQPQHF	TGCAGTGCTAGAGATCTGGGCAGGAATCAGCCCCAGCATTTT
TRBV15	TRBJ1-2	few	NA	CATSRDWTSYGYTF	TGTGCCACCAGCAGAGACTGGACTTCCTATGGCTACACCTTC
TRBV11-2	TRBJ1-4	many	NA	CASSITGIGEKLFF	TGTGCCAGCAGCATTACAGGGATAGGGGAAAAACTGTTTTTT
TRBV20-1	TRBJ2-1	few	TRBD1	CSAEHGQAYSYNEQFF	TGCAGTGCTGAACATGGACAGGCCTATTCCTACAATGAGCAGTTCTTC
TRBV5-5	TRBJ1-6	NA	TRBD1	CASSSKGTASSYNSPLHF	TGTGCCAGCAGCTCAAAAGGGACAGCCAGCTCCTATAATTCACCCCTCCACTTT
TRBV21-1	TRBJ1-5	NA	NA	CASSKETQGGGQPQHF	TGTGCCAGCAGCAAGGAGACCCAGGGTGGTGGGCAGCCCCAGCATTTT
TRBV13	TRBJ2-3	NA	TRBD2	CASSATSGGISTDTQYF	TGTGCCAGCAGCGCGACTAGCGGGGGGATTAGCACAGATACGCAGTATTTT
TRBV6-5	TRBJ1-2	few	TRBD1	CASSYSNRGVLGYTF	TGTGCCAGCAGTTACTCGAACAGGGGAGTCTTGGGCTACACCTTC
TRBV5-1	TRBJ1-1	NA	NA	CASSQGSATEAFF	TGCGCCAGCAGCCAAGGGTCAGCCACTGAAGCTTTCTTT
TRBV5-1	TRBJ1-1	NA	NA	CASDAGPLSTEAFF	TGCGCCAGCGATGCGGGTCCTTTGAGCACTGAAGCTTTCTTT
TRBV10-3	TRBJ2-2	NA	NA	CATSDAGELFF	TGTGCCACCAGTGACGCCGGGGAGCTGTTTTTT
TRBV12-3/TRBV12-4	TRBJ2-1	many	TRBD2	CASSLGGASGNEQFF	TGTGCCAGCAGTTTAGGTGGGGCTAGCGGCAATGAGCAGTTCTTC
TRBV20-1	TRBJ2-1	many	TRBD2	CSARDSQREGYNEQFF	TGCAGTGCTAGAGATTCGCAGCGGGAGGGGTACAATGAGCAGTTCTTC
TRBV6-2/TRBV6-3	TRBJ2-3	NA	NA	CASTARGDAQYF	TGTGCCAGCACCGCCCGAGGAGATGCGCAGTATTTT
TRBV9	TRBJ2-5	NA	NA	CASSVGGTLQTQYF	TGTGCCAGCAGCGTAGGGGGGACTCTCCAGACCCAGTACTTC
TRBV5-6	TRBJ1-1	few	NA	CASSPLDRKNTEAFF	TGTGCCAGCAGCCCGCTGGACAGAAAGAACACTGAAGCTTTCTTT
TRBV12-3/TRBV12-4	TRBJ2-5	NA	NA	CASSLGSEETQYF	TGTGCCAGCAGTCTGGGCAGTGAAGAGACCCAGTACTTC
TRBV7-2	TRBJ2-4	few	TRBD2	CASSARLAGDENIQYF	TGTGCCAGCAGCGCAAGACTAGCGGGAGATGAAAACATTCAGTACTTC
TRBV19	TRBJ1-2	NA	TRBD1	CASSMDRGTNYGYTF	TGTGCCAGTAGTATGGACAGGGGAACTAACTATGGCTACACCTTC
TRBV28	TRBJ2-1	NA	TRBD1	CATNDRESNERFF	TGTGCCACCAATGACAGGGAGTCCAATGAGCGGTTCTTC
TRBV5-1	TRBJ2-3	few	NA	CASSLLDRASTDTQYF	TGCGCCAGCAGCTTACTAGACCGAGCGAGCACAGATACGCAGTATTTT
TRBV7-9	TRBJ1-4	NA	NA	CASSSSGHSEKLFF	TGTGCCAGCAGCTCCAGCGGTCACAGTGAAAAACTGTTTTTT
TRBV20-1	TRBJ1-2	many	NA	CSARGVQTEANYGYTF	TGCAGTGCTAGAGGGGTCCAGACAGAAGCTAACTATGGCTACACCTTC
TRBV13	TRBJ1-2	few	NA	CASSLNFIERYGYTF	TGTGCCAGCAGCTTAAACTTTATAGAGCGCTATGGCTACACCTTC
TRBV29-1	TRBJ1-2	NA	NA	CTVGGVAGYTF	TGCACCGTTGGGGGAGTAGCTGGCTACACCTTC
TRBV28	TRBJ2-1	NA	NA	CASSLDGTYNEQFF	TGTGCCAGCAGTTTGGACGGAACCTACAATGAGCAGTTCTTC
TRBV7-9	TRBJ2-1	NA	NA	CASSFTGVRYNEQFF	TGTGCCAGCAGTTTTACGGGAGTCAGGTACAATGAGCAGTTCTTC
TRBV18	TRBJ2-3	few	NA	CASSPKTRTDTQYF	TGTGCCAGCTCACCTAAGACGCGCACAGATACGCAGTATTTT
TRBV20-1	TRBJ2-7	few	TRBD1	CSAIGGAAAYEQYF	TGCAGTGCTATAGGGGGCGCAGCAGCTTACGAGCAGTACTTC
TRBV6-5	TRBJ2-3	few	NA	CASAGLQADTQYF	TGTGCCAGCGCGGGATTACAGGCAGATACGCAGTATTTT
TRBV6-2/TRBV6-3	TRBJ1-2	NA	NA	CASSTGMGNYGYTF	TGTGCCAGCAGCACAGGAATGGGGAACTATGGCTACACCTTC
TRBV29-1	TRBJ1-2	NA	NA	CSVSGPWYGCTF	TGCAGCGTTTCCGGGCCGTGGTATGGCTGCACCTTC
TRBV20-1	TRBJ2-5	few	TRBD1	CSAREDEGARETQYF	TGCAGTGCTAGAGAAGATGAGGGGGCGCGAGAGACCCAGTACTTC
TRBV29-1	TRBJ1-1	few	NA	CSVARRGSGNTEAFF	TGCAGCGTTGCCCGTAGGGGGTCCGGGAACACTGAAGCTTTCTTT
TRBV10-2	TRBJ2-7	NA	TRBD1	CASSESGGWDSPSEQYF	TGCGCCAGCAGTGAGTCTGGTGGGTGGGACAGCCCCTCTGAGCAGTACTTC
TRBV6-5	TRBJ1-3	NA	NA	CASSPYWGRSGNTIYF	TGTGCCAGCAGTCCCTACTGGGGACGGTCTGGAAACACCATATATTTT
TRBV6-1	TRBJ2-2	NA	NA	CASSDRRNTGELFF	TGTGCCAGCAGTGATAGGCGAAACACCGGGGAGCTGTTTTTT
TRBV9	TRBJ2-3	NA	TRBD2	CASSVVGGADTQYF	TGTGCCAGCAGCGTAGTGGGAGGGGCAGATACGCAGTATTTT
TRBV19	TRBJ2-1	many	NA	CASSIGGEQFF	TGTGCCAGTAGTATTGGTGGTGAGCAGTTCTTC
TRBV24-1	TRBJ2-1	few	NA	CATSDSRGDEQSF	TGTGCCACCAGTGATTCGCGTGGCGATGAGCAGTCCTTC
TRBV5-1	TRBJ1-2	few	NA	CASSLGGRFNGYTF	TGCGCCAGCAGCTTGGGGGGGCGGTTTAATGGCTACACCTTC
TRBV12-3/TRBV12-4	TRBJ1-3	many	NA	CASSLGNSGNTIYF	TGTGCCAGCAGTTTAGGTAACTCTGGAAACACCATATATTTT
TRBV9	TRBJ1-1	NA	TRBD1	CASSAWTGRTEAFF	TGTGCCAGCAGCGCCTGGACAGGGAGGACTGAAGCTTTCTTT
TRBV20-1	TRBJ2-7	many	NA	CSARTNTYEQYF	TGCAGTGCTAGGACTAACACCTACGAGCAGTACTTC
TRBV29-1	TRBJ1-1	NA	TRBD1	CSAVTGVAEAFF	TGCAGCGCAGTCACAGGGGTGGCTGAAGCTTTCTTT
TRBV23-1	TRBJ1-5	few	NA	CASSQFVGLDNQPQHF	TGCGCCAGCAGTCAATTTGTGGGGCTGGACAATCAGCCCCAGCATTTT
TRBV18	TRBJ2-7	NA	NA	CASSPHSGSYEQYF	TGTGCCAGCTCACCACATTCCGGCTCCTACGAGCAGTACTTC
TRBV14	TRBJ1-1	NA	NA	CASSQIQGMNTEAFF	TGTGCCAGCAGCCAAATCCAGGGTATGAACACTGAAGCTTTCTTT
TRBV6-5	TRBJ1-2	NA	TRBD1	CASSVPGQGRYGYTF	TGTGCCAGCAGTGTACCGGGACAGGGGCGTTATGGCTACACCTTC